This T cell receptor (beta chain) was found in a study of blood T cell repertoires in COVID-19. Study summary: COVID-19 samples from acute and convalescent phases originated in the United States, Italy and Spain. PBMCs, B-cell-depleted T cells, or T cells were the source of the cDNA or gDNA that made up the material.

The CDR3 covers 15 residues. The trim removed 7 bases at V and 4 bases at J, leaving 8 bases unmatched. The germline V gene has CDR1 KGHDR and CDR2 SFDVKD. TCRdb's copy holds only in-frame clones and misses some; the assay was immunoSEQ multiplex PCR. The data hold roughly 120,000 clones, with over 65% observed a single time. The V gene is TRBV24-1, the J gene TRBJ1-1, with 10 positions matching TRBD1. This TCR was recovered from a woman older than 75 with acute or convalescent COVID-19. Sequenced input: peripheral blood. The CDR3 spells CATSRDRGEGTEAFF. In DNA, the CDR3 is TGTGCCACCAGCCGGGACAGGGGCGAGGGCACTGAAGCTTTCTTT.